This TCR beta chain was captured in a study of CD8+CD57+ T cells in acquired aplastic anemia. Study context: CD4+ and CD8+ cells, once sorted, gave DNA averaging 3.2 ug. Researchers reported that healthy donors averaged about 11 million reads for CD4+ cells. Notes on the study in general: A set of twenty-nine CD8+ CDR3 sequences was shared between patients and controls, and these sequences appeared highly expressed in patients. In CD8+ cells, Simpson's diversity showed no significant difference between patients and controls.

Germline V CDR1 and CDR2: SGHVS, FQNEAQ. The CDR3 contains 15 residues when both ends are counted. Genomic DNA acted as the template from which TCR beta VDJ combination and CDR3 sequence profiling were carried out. TCRdb reprocessed the reads via MiXCR and lists one record per CDR3 protein. This table has 350,000 to 450,000 distinct CDR3 sequences, 65% to 75% appearing once. The count of this clonotype is one. No antigen is known for it. No DNA is shown, since the ends of the CDR3 on it are uncertain; the CDR3 is the one TCRdb lists. Specimen: sorted CD4+, CD8+, or CD8+CD57+ T cells (not recorded which) from PBMCs. The genes are TRBV7-8 and TRBJ1-5; TRBD1, the table's D call, lacks a check against the DNA. The clonotype was recovered from a human donor in good health, serving as a control. CDR3 protein: CASSLNPVEQYFGHF.